This T cell receptor (beta chain) is drawn from a study of shared clonotypes between healthy human individuals. Study observations and caveats: Naive subsets generally exceeded memory subsets in estimated richness.

The authors loaded around 200 ng DNA, tens of thousands of T cell genomes, into sorted-subset replicate PCRs. The repertoire was sequenced with immunoSEQ multiplex PCR; TCRdb's copy has only in-frame clones and lacks some. The repertoire holds 170,000 or so clones, 66% seen once, with less than 11% in the top ten. As to this clone: The target antigen is unknown.

Germline values: CDR1 LNHDA, CDR2 SQIVND (reference sequence). Trimming stripped 8 bases from V and 0 bases from J, with 14 bases between. The CDR3 covers 15 residues. Adult donors, all healthy and HIV-negative, had no recent acute infections or vaccinations. CD4+ cells yielded CD45RA+ naive and CD45RA-negative memory subsets. The V gene is TRBV19, the J gene TRBJ1-5, with D perhaps TRBD1 (6 bases). The clonotype comes from a man younger than 45 in good health. Sequences were obtained from memory CD4+ T cells sorted from blood. Stated subset: CD45RA-negative fraction. The CDR3 nucleotides are TGTGCCAGTCAGGACAGACTTTATAGCAATCAGCCCCAGCATTTT. Protein product: CASQDRLYSNQPQHF. Full variable domain (remainder filled in from reference TRBV19 and TRBJ1-5): DGGITQSPKYLFRKEGQNVTLSCEQNLNHDAMYWYRQDPGQGLRLIYYSQIVNDFQKGDIAEGYSVSREKKESFPLTVTSAQKNPTAFYLCASQDRLYSNQPQHFGDGTRLSIL.